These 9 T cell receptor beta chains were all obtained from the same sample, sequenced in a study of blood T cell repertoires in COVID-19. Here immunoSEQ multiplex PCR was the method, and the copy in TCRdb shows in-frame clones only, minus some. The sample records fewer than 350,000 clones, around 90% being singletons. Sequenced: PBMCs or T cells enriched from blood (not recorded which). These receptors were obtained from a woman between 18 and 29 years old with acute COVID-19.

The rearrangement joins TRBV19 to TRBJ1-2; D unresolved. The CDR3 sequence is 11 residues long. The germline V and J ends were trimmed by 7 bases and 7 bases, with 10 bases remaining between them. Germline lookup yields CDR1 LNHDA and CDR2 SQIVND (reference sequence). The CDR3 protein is CASNSPGGYTF. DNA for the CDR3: TGTGCCAGTAATAGTCCCGGTGGCTACACCTTC.

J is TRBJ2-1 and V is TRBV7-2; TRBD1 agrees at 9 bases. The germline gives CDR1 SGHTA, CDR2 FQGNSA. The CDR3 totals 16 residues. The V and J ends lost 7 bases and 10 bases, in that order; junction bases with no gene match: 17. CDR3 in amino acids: CASNLGRGQGFGEQFF. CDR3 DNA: TGTGCCAGCAACCTAGGGAGAGGACAGGGGTTCGGGGAGCAGTTCTTC.

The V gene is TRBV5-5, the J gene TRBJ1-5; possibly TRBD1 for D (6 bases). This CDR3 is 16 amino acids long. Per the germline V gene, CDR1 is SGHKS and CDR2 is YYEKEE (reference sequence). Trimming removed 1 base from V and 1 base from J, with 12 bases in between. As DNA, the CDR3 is TGTGCCAGCAGCTTGTTTCAGGGGTTAAGCAATCAGCCCCAGCATTTT. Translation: CASSLFQGLSNQPQHF.

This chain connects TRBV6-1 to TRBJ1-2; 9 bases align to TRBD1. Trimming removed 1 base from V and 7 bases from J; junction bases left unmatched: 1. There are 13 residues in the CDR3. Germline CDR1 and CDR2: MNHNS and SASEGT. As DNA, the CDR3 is TGTGCCAGCAGTGAAGACAGGGGGCTTGGCTACACCTTC. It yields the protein CASSEDRGLGYTF.

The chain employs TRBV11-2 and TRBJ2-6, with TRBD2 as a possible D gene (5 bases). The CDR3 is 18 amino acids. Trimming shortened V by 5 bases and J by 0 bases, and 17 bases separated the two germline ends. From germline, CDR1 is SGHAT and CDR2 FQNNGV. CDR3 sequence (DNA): TGTGCCAGCAGCCCTAGTGGACTGCGGAGCTCTGGGGCCAACGTCCTGACTTTC. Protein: CASSPSGLRSSGANVLTF.

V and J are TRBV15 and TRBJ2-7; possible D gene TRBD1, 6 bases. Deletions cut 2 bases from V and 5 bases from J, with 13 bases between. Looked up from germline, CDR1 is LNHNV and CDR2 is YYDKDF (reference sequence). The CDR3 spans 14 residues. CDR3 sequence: CATSRNRELDEQYF. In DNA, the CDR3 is TGTGCCACCAGCAGAAACAGGGAACTGGACGAGCAGTACTTC.

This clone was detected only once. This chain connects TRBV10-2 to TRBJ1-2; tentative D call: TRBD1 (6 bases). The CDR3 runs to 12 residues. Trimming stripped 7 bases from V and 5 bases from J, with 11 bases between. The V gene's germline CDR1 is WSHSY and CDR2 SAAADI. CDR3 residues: CASTDSQYGYTF. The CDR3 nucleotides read TGCGCCAGCACGGACAGCCAATATGGCTACACCTTC.

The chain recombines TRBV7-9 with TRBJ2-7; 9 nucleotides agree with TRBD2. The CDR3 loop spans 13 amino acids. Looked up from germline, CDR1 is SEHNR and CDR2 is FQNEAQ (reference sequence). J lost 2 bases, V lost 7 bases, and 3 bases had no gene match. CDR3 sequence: CASMTSGTYEQYF. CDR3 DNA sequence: TGTGCCAGCATGACTAGCGGCACCTACGAGCAGTACTTC.

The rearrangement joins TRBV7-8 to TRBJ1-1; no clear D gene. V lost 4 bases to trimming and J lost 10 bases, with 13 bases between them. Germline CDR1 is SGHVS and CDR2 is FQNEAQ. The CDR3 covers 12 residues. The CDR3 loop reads CASSYPGRGAFF. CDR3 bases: TGTGCCAGCAGCTACCCCGGCCGGGGAGCTTTCTTT. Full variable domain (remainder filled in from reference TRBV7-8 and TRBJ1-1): GAGVSQSPRYKVAKRGQDVALRCDPISGHVSLFWYQQALGQGPEFLTYFQNEAQLDKSGLPSDRFFAERPEGSVSTLKIQRTQQEDSAVYLCASSYPGRGAFFGQGTRLTVV.